The clone carrying this T cell receptor (beta chain) was seen many times. This sample stems from a study of regulatory T cells in long-lasting Graves disease. Study summary: Newly diagnosed Graves' patients had under 3 months of antithyroid drugs.

Documented time point: newly diagnosed GD, antithyroid drugs for less than 3 months. Scientists built the TCR library using RNA that was extracted from PBMCs. American Thyroid Association guidelines defined how Graves' disease was diagnosed. Recruitment took place at an endocrinology department in Xi'an, China. EDTA tubes collected roughly 10 milliliters of peripheral blood. Germline values: CDR1 DFQATT, CDR2 SNEGSKA (reference sequence). This CDR3 spans 15 amino acids. Losses at the gene ends were 4 bases for V and 4 bases for J; bases not matched to a gene: 9. CDR3-region Arm-PCR and iRepertoire HTBI primers produced the TCR beta libraries. In TCRdb, the multiplex PCR reads were re-called with MiXCR into one record per CDR3 protein. The data contain about 620,000 distinct CDR3 sequences, 15% to 20% of them seen just once; the ten biggest clones take up around 18%. These data also featured in a second study, about T cells in Graves' hyperthyroidism and ophthalmopathy.

The V call is TRBV20-1, the J call TRBJ2-1, with 8 bases matching TRBD2. The sequence was collected from a woman aged 30 to 39 with Graves disease. Sequencing used peripheral blood mononuclear cells (PBMCs), obtained at new diagnosis, from a patient treated with antithyroid drugs. CDR3 nucleotide sequence: TGCAGTGCTAAAGCGGGGGACTACCGTTACAATGAGCAGTTCTTC. This codes for CSAKAGDYRYNEQFF.